This T cell receptor (beta chain) was identified in a study of vaccination and CD4 T cells after COVID-19 (dated by TCRdb to between 2021 and 2024). About the full investigation: Convalescent patients had a positive SARS-CoV-2 result on nasal swab PCR, and of these patients, several had mild disease and one had severe disease. Post-vaccine blood samples were collected a median of about 11 weeks after the second vaccine dose, ranging from about 12 to 241 days. In roughly 10 COVID-19 convalescent patients and a few infection-naive healthy vaccine recipients, the spike-specific CD4+ TCR repertoire before mRNA vaccination was compared with the repertoire after mRNA vaccination. Participants received two doses of either the Pfizer-BioNTech BNT162b2 vaccine (n=8) or the Moderna mRNA-1273 vaccine (n=2). Control cultures received a CEFX viral epitope pool as the positive control, an HIV-1 Nef peptide pool as the negative control, or no peptide. Post-COVID blood samples were collected from convalescent patients a median of approximately 100 days after diagnosis, with a range of about 30 to 161 days. Six males and four females were included in the convalescent cohort, with two Hispanic individuals, seven Caucasians, two Asians and one multiracial person represented. Culture stimuli were overlapping spike peptide pools from SARS-CoV-2 and from the common cold coronaviruses HCoV-NL63, HCoV-OC43 and HCoV-229E.

Receptor libraries were prepared by PCR. At the Johns Hopkins FTIC core, DNA from the cultured CD4+ T cells underwent TCR sequencing with the Oncomine TCR Beta short-read assay. Genomic DNA was extracted from the cultured CD4+ T cells with the QIAamp micro DNA kit. Oncomine TCR Beta libraries made from cultured CD4+ T cells were pooled using unique dual indexes and sequenced on an Illumina iSeq 100. As for the original processing: Non-productive sequences were filtered out, and CDR3s that did not start with C, did not end with F or W, or were shorter than 7 amino acids were discarded. Antigen-specific clonotypes were identified with the MANAFEST web application by comparing peptide-stimulated wells with reference and other culture wells. To be called positive, a clone needed an FDR below 0.05, an odds ratio above 5, and a productive frequency above 0.1% in at least two of three replicate wells. A clonotype counted as cross-reactive if it showed significant expansion both in the SARS-CoV-2 spike wells and in at least one common cold coronavirus spike condition. Levenshtein distances (stringdist) and unrooted phylogenetic trees (ape) in R version 3.6.1 were used to assess CDR3 homology. In TCRdb, the public reads were trimmed at Q25 with fastp and aligned with MiXCR, with productive beta chains retained. Identical CDR3 protein sequences are pooled into one entry, listed with their most common genes and DNA. Here the V and J calls rest on TCRdb's processing, not on the authors' analysis. In all, the sample holds about 13,000 distinct CDR3 sequences, and approximately 56% of those were seen once. 18% of the sample is taken by the ten largest.

CDR1 and CDR2 were assigned from the germline V gene as SGHRS and YFSETQ. The CDR3 goes from the cysteine to the phenylalanine over 14 residues. Solely the CDR3 DNA is kept, with 42 bases framed from the first base. Between the V and J ends, shortened by 2 bases and 2 bases respectively, the junction contains 9 bases. This specimen's treatment or condition label, interpreted: approximately 11-day PBMC culture with coronavirus spike peptide pools or control peptides (ViraFEST assay). The ViraFEST assay was used in the study, in which antigen-specific T cells were expanded with peptide pools and expanded clonotypes were subsequently identified by TCR sequencing. Positive SARS-CoV-2 PCR tests in the convalescent patients dated from March to December 2020, before Alpha, Beta and Delta variants emerged in the United States. Roughly 2 million PBMCs per well were cultured in IMDM with roughly 5.2% human AB serum and roughly 9.3 IU/ml IL-2, plus 10 ug/ml peptide pools. Half of the culture medium was replaced with fresh IL-2-containing medium on days 3 and 7. Once the cells had been in culture for roughly 10 days, the EasySep CD4+ T cell isolation kit was used to isolate CD4+ T cells by negative selection. Ficoll-Paque Plus gradient centrifugation was used to isolate PBMCs from whole blood, and the isolated PBMCs were then either used fresh or cryopreserved at -140C. In general, triplicate wells were set up for every culture condition.

Overall study results and their limits: Although the median number of SARS-CoV-2-reactive clonotypes went up from around 20 after infection to some 40 after vaccination, the increase was not significant. Among convalescent patients, a median roughly 90% of the SARS-CoV-2-reactive clones seen after vaccination appeared only after vaccination, which suggests priming specific to the vaccine. Only a relatively small number of convalescent patients were included in the study, and early timepoints following natural infection were not analyzed. Nearly all vaccine-specific clones in convalescent patients (304 of 307) were mono-reactive for SARS-CoV-2 spike rather than cross-reactive with common cold coronaviruses.

Concerning this clonotype itself: Its antigen is currently not known. Base-call qualities are not available, and no considerably larger clone is one nucleotide away.

The V gene is TRBV5-1 and the J gene is TRBJ2-3; the D gene remains uncertain. Sequences were obtained from CD4+ T cells from blood, cultured in vitro. The TCR sequence derives from a human donor who had recovered from COVID-19. The nucleotide sequence is given as TGCGCCAGCAGCTTAGGTCTCACCACAGATACGCAGTATTTT. This translates into CASSLGLTTDTQYF.